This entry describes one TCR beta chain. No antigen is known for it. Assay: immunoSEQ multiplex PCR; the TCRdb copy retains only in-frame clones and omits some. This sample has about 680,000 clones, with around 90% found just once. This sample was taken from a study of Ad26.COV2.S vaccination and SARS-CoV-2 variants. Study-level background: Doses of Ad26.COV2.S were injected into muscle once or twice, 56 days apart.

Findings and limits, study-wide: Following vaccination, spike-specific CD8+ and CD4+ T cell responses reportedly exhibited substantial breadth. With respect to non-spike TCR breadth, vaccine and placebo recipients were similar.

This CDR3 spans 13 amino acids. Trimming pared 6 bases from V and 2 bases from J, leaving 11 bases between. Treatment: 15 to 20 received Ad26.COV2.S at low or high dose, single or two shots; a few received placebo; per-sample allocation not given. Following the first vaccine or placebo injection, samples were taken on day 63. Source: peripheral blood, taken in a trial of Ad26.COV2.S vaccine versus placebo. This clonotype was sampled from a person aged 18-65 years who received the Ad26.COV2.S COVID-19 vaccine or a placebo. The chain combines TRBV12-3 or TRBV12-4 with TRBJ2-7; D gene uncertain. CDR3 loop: CASRSTVTYEQYF. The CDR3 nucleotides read TGTGCCAGCAGGTCGACTGTGACCTACGAGCAGTACTTC.